The T cell receptor beta chain described here comes from a study of blood T cell repertoires in COVID-19. TCRdb's copy holds only in-frame clones and misses some; the assay was immunoSEQ multiplex PCR. Found here are roughly 240,000 clones, approximately 82% of them singletons; the top ten hold 2% to 2.5%. This clone was detected a few times. Germline V gives CDR1 SGHDN, CDR2 FVKESK. Trimming cost V 2 bases and J 4 bases, with 8 bases left between them. The CDR3 extends over 13 amino acids. V is TRBV14 and J is TRBJ1-1; D perhaps matches TRBD1 (5 bases). Sample: peripheral blood. This TCR was recovered from a man between 40 and 49 years old who had recovered from COVID-19. DNA of the CDR3: TGTGCCAGCAGCCAACGGGGGAGCACTGAAGCTTTCTTT. It encodes CASSQRGSTEAFF.